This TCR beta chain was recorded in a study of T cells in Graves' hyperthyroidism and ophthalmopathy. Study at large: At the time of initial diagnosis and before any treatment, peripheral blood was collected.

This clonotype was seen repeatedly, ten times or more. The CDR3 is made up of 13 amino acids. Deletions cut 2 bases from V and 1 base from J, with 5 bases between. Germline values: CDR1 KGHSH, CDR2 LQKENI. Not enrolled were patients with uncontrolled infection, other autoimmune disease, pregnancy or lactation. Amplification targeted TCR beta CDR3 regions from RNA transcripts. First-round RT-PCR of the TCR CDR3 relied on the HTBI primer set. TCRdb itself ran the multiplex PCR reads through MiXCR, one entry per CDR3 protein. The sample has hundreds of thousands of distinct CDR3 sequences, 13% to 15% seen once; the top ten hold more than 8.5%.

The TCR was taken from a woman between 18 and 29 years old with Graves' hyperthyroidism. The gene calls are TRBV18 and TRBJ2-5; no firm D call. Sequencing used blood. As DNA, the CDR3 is TGTGCCAGCTCACCAAGACTCCAAGAGACCCAGTACTTC. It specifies CASSPRLQETQYF.